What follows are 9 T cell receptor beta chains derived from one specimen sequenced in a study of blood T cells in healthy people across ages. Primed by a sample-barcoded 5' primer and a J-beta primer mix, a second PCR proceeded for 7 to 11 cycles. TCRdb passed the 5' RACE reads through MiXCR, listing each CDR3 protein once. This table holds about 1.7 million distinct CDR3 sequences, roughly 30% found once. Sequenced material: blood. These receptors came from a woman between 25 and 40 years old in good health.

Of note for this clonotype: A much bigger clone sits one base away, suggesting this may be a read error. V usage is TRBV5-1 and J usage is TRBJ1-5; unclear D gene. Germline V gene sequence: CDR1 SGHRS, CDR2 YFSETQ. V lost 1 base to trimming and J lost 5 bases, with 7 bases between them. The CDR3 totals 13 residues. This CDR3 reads CASSLNSHQPQHF. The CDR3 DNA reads TGCGCCAGCAGCTTGAACAGTCATCAGCCCCAGCATTTT.

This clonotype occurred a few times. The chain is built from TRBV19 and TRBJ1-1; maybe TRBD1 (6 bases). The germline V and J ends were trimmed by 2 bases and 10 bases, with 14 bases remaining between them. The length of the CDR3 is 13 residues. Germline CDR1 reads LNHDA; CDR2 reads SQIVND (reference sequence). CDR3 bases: TGTGCCAGTAGTATAAGGACAGCCAATGGAGCTTTCTTT. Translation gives CASSIRTANGAFF.

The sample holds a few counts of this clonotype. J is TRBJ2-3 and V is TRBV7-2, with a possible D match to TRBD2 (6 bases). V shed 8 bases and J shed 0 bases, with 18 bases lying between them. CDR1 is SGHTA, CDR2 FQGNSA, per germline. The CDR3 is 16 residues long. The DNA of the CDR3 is TGTGCCAGCTTAGTGGGGTCTAGCGAAAGCACAGATACGCAGTATTTT. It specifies CASLVGSSESTDTQYF.

Here the CDR3 reads CSVEGQTLTDTQYF. The CDR3 coding sequence is TGCAGCGTTGAAGGCCAGACTTTGACAGATACGCAGTATTTT. V gene TRBV29-1 combines with J gene TRBJ2-3, with no clear D. The germline V and J ends were trimmed by 1 base and 3 bases, with 11 bases remaining between them. This CDR3 has 14 residues. Germline V gene lookup returns CDR1 SQVTM and CDR2 ANQGSEA.

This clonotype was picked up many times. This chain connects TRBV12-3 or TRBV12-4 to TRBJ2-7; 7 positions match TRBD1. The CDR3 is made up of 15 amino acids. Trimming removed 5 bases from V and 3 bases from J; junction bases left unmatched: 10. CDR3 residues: CASSEGGGLLYEQYF. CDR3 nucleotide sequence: TGTGCCAGCAGTGAAGGGGGCGGGCTGCTCTACGAGCAGTACTTC.

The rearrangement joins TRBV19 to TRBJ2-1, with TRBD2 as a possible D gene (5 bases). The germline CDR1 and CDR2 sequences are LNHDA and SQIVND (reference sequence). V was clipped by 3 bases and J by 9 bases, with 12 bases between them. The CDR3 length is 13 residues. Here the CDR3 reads CASSILMGSEQFF. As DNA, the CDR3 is TGTGCCAGTAGTATTCTAATGGGGAGTGAGCAGTTCTTC.

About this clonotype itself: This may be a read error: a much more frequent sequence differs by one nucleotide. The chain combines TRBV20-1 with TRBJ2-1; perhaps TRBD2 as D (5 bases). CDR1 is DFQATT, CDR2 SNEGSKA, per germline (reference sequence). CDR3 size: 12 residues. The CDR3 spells CRAIRGSSEQFF. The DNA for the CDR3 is TGCAGGGCTATTAGAGGGTCGTCTGAGCAGTTCTTC.

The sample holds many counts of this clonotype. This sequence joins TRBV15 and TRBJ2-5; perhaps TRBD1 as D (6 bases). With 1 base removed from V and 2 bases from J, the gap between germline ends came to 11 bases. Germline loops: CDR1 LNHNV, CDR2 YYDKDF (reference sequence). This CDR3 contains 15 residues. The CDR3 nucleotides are TGTGCCACCAGCAGAGTGGGGGCAAATCAAGAGACCCAGTACTTC. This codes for CATSRVGANQETQYF.

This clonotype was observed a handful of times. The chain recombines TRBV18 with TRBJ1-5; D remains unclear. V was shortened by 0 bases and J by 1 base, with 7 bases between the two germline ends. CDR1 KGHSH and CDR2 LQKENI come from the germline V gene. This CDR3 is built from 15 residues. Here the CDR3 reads CASSPPGRSNQPQHF. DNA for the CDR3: TGTGCCAGCTCACCACCGGGCCGCAGCAATCAGCCCCAGCATTTT.